The 12 T cell receptor beta chains below all came from one sample that was sequenced in a study of shared clonotypes between healthy human individuals. Sequenced by immunoSEQ multiplex PCR; TCRdb stores in-frame clones only, minus some. The sample lists fewer than 2.5 million clones, 93% seen once, with 0.36% in the top ten. Sequencing used naive CD4+ T cells from PBMCs. This sample's subset: CD45RA+ positively selected. Receptors originate from a man aged 18 to 29 in good health. Some clones in this sample may be carry-over from other donors' samples.

The genes are TRBV29-1 and TRBJ2-7; a possible D gene is TRBD1 (6 bases). This CDR3 has 14 amino acids. Germline assignment: CDR1 SQVTM and CDR2 ANQGSEA. Trimming pared 6 bases from V and 2 bases from J, leaving 17 bases between. CDR3 DNA: TGCAGCGTCGCAGCCAACAGGGTCCCCTACGAGCAGTACTTC. Protein: CSVAANRVPYEQYF.

In this sample, this clone turned up once. The gene calls are TRBV19 and TRBJ2-2; unclear D gene. The germline V and J ends were trimmed by 4 bases and 3 bases, with 18 bases remaining between them. This CDR3 is built from 17 residues. From germline, CDR1 is LNHDA and CDR2 SQIVND (reference sequence). For the CDR3, the DNA is TGTGCCAGTAGTACCCTGACCCGATTGGTAGACACCGGGGAGCTGTTTTTT. Amino acids: CASSTLTRLVDTGELFF.

The chain joins TRBV6-1 to TRBJ1-5, with 11 bases identical to TRBD1. Germline CDR1 and CDR2: MNHNS and SASEGT. There are 19 residues in the CDR3. V shed 4 bases, J shed 5 bases, and the junction held 16 bases outside the gene matches. CDR3 bases: TGTGCCAGCAGTGGGTCCGGGACAGGGGGTCTCCCCAGCCATCAGCCCCAGCATTTT. It encodes CASSGSGTGGLPSHQPQHF.

Concerning this clone itself: Other DNA sequences within the sample encode an identical CDR3. V usage is TRBV5-4 and J usage is TRBJ1-1, with D possibly matching TRBD1 (5 bases). The CDR3 runs to 14 residues. Germline V gene sequence: CDR1 SGHNT, CDR2 YYREEE (reference sequence). Trimming took off 0 bases at V and 1 base at J, with 7 bases between the two ends. The CDR3 nucleotides are TGTGCCAGCAGCTTGGGCGGGGGGAACACTGAAGCTTTCTTT. It codes for CASSLGGGNTEAFF.

The V gene is TRBV29-1, the J gene TRBJ1-1; TRBD1 matches 9 bases. The CDR3 extends over 15 amino acids. Germline assignment: CDR1 SQVTM and CDR2 ANQGSEA. V lost 2 bases to trimming and J lost 2 bases; unmatched junction nucleotides: 6. The CDR3 reads CSVERGTGSNTEAFF. The CDR3 DNA reads TGCAGCGTTGAAAGGGGGACAGGGTCCAACACTGAAGCTTTCTTT. Supplemented by reference TRBV29-1 and TRBJ1-1, the full variable domain reads SAVISQKPSRDICQRGTSLTIQCQVDSQVTMMFWYRQQPGQSLTLIATANQGSEATYESGFVIDKFPISRPNLTFSTLTVSNMSPEDSSIYLCSVERGTGSNTEAFFGQGTRLTVV.

Comment on this clone: Other DNA sequences in this specimen translate into the identical CDR3. The chain has TRBV2 and TRBJ2-1; TRBD1 aligns across 10 bases. The V gene's germline CDR1 is SNHLY and CDR2 FYNNEI. J was trimmed by 1 base and V by 6 bases; bases with no gene match: 3. This CDR3 spans 15 amino acids. DNA for the CDR3: TGTGCCAGCAGCGGGGGACAGGGGTCCTACAATGAGCAGTTCTTC. Translating it yields CASSGGQGSYNEQFF. Full variable domain (remainder filled in from reference TRBV2 and TRBJ2-1): EPEVTQTPSHQVTQMGQEVILRCVPISNHLYFYWYRQILGQKVEFLVSFYNNEISEKSEIFDDQFSVERPDGSNFTLKIRSTKLEDSAMYFCASSGGQGSYNEQFFGPGTRLTVL.

This clone was observed once. The chain couples TRBV19 to TRBJ2-5; 9 positions match TRBD1. The V gene end was trimmed by 4 bases and the J gene end by 5 bases; junction bases not matched to a gene: 5. CDR1 and CDR2 from the germline V gene are LNHDA and SQIVND (reference sequence). This CDR3 has 14 amino acids. CDR3 in amino acids: CASSTGTGWETQYF. CDR3 coding DNA: TGTGCCAGTAGTACGGGGACAGGGTGGGAGACCCAGTACTTC.

This clone has a handful of counts. The CDR3 bases are TGTGCCAGCGGACAGGGGAATACCTATGGCTACACCTTC. Amino acids: CASGQGNTYGYTF. The chain employs TRBV27 and TRBJ1-2, with 9 bases matching TRBD1. The germline CDR1 and CDR2 sequences are MNHEY and SMNVEV (reference sequence). Trimming at V came to 8 bases and at J to 4 bases, leaving 5 bases not matched to a gene. The CDR3 is 13 residues long.

This clone was detected a few times. The chain employs TRBV2 and TRBJ1-1; D is unresolved. Trimming took 5 bases from V and 4 from J, leaving 5 bases between them. The CDR3 spans 11 residues. The V gene's germline CDR1 is SNHLY and CDR2 FYNNEI. The CDR3 coding sequence is TGTGCCAGCAGTATCATCACTGAAGCTTTCTTT. It yields the protein CASSIITEAFF.

The gene calls are TRBV7-6 and TRBJ1-3, with 12 bases matching TRBD1. With V trimmed by 2 bases and J by 4 bases, 6 bases remained unmatched. The CDR3 sequence is 17 residues long. Germline CDR1 is SGHVS and CDR2 is FNYEAQ. The CDR3 reads CASSLMGGQGAGNTIYF. CDR3 nucleotide sequence: TGTGCCAGCAGCTTAATGGGGGGACAGGGGGCCGGAAACACCATATATTTT.

The rearrangement uses TRBV11-2 and TRBJ2-5, with no clear D. This CDR3 region has 13 residues. V lost 3 bases to trimming and J lost 5 bases, with 10 bases between them. CDR1 is SGHAT, CDR2 FQNNGV, per germline. This chain's CDR3 is CASSFSPRETQYF. CDR3 nucleotides: TGTGCCAGCAGCTTCAGCCCCCGGGAGACCCAGTACTTC.

The chain recombines TRBV29-1 with TRBJ1-1, with TRBD1 matching over 8 bases. The CDR3 covers 12 residues. From germline, CDR1 is SQVTM and CDR2 ANQGSEA. The V gene end was trimmed by 6 bases and the J gene end by 6 bases; junction bases not matched to a gene: 6. The CDR3 DNA sequence: TGCAGCGTCTACAGGGGGGGGGCTGAAGCTTTCTTT. Its translation: CSVYRGGAEAFF.